These 30 T cell receptor beta chains were sequenced from one sample in a study of OX40 agonist ivuxolimab in advanced cancers. Assay: immunoSEQ multiplex PCR; the TCRdb copy retains only in-frame clones and omits some. The sample consists of under 85,000 clones, over 75% of them appearing once. The sample here was CD4+ or CD8+ T cells sorted from blood, taken in a trial of the OX40 agonist ivuxolimab. These TCRs come from an adult with an advanced solid tumor such as melanoma, head and neck, liver or kidney cancer.

As concerns this clone: Additional DNA sequences in this sample encode the identical CDR3. The chain links TRBV11-3 to TRBJ2-3; TRBD2 matches at 7 bases. Unmatched junction bases numbered 5, after V lost 1 base and J lost 4 bases. The length of the CDR3 is 15 residues. Germline lookup yields CDR1 SGHNT and CDR2 YENEEA. This CDR3 is CASSLGGEGADTQYF. Written as DNA, the CDR3 is TGTGCCAGCAGCTTAGGCGGGGAGGGTGCAGATACGCAGTATTTT.

The J gene is TRBJ1-2, the V gene TRBV4-1, with D unresolved. V lost 1 base to trimming and J lost 5 bases, with 14 bases between them. The CDR3 loop spans 15 amino acids. From germline, CDR1 is MGHRA and CDR2 YSYEKL. For the CDR3, the DNA is TGCGCCAGCAGCCAAGCGCAGACAAACTCTTATGGCTACACCTTC. Translation: CASSQAQTNSYGYTF.

The genes are TRBV7-2 and TRBJ2-1, with D maybe TRBD1 (6 bases). Trimming removed 2 bases at V and 4 bases at J, with 9 bases between. This CDR3 contains 14 residues. From germline, CDR1 is SGHTA and CDR2 FQGNSA. CDR3 residues: CASSLYREYNEQFF. DNA of the CDR3: TGTGCCAGCAGCTTATACAGGGAATACAATGAGCAGTTCTTC.

CDR3 loop: CASSPPNREKAFF. DNA for the CDR3: TGTGCCAGCTCACCACCGAACAGGGAAAAAGCTTTCTTT. The V gene is TRBV18, the J gene TRBJ1-1; D may be TRBD1 (6 bases). The CDR3 contains 13 residues. Trimming shortened V by 0 bases and J by 9 bases, and 11 bases separated the two germline ends. The germline V gene has CDR1 KGHSH and CDR2 LQKENI.

The chain recombines TRBV7-2 with TRBJ2-3; D gene unclear. Germline V gene sequence: CDR1 SGHTA, CDR2 FQGNSA. The CDR3 runs to 12 residues. Trimming took 5 bases from V and 9 from J, leaving 12 bases between them. In DNA form, the CDR3 reads TGTGCCAGCAGCCTATCTAGTAGGACGCAGTATTTT. Translated, it gives CASSLSSRTQYF.

The chain links TRBV6-1 to TRBJ1-1, with D possibly TRBD1 on 5 matching bases. The CDR3 extends over 13 amino acids. CDR1 and CDR2 (germline): MNHNS, SASEGT. Deletions cut 8 bases from V and 0 bases from J, with 10 bases between. The CDR3 region is CASRGRLNTEAFF. CDR3 DNA: TGTGCCAGCCGGGGACGGCTGAACACTGAAGCTTTCTTT.

The chain has TRBV10-2 and TRBJ2-4, with D uncertain. This CDR3 comprises 14 residues. Trimming left V 3 bases short and J 3 bases short, with 9 bases between. Per the germline V gene, CDR1 is WSHSY and CDR2 is SAAADI. The CDR3 sequence is CASSDSAGKNIQYF. CDR3 bases: TGCGCCAGCAGTGATTCGGCAGGCAAAAACATTCAGTACTTC.

The chain carries TRBV13 and TRBJ1-1, with D unclear. Germline V gene lookup returns CDR1 PRHDT and CDR2 FYEKMQ (reference sequence). CDR3 length equals 14 residues. The V end was cut by 3 bases, the J end by 1 base, with 9 bases between. CDR3 residues: CASSFGYKNTEAFF. CDR3 nucleotides: TGTGCCAGCAGCTTTGGTTACAAGAACACTGAAGCTTTCTTT. The whole variable domain, remainder taken from reference TRBV13 and TRBJ1-1, is AAGVIQSPRHLIKEKRETATLKCYPIPRHDTVYWYQQGPGQDPQFLISFYEKMQSDKGSIPDRFSAQQFSDYHSELNMSSLELGDSALYFCASSFGYKNTEAFFGQGTRLTVV.

The J gene is TRBJ2-6, the V gene TRBV18, with D maybe TRBD1 (5 bases). CDR1 is KGHSH and CDR2 is LQKENI in the germline V gene. The CDR3 is 17 residues long. The V gene lost 0 bases and the J gene lost 0 bases, with 9 bases spanning the gap. CDR3 coding DNA: TGTGCCAGCTCACCACCGGGGCCGCTCTCTGGGGCCAACGTCCTGACTTTC. This encodes CASSPPGPLSGANVLTF.

The sample holds one count of this clone. The rearrangement links TRBV19 to TRBJ1-4, with D unresolved. Per the germline V gene, CDR1 is LNHDA and CDR2 is SQIVND (reference sequence). The V end was cut by 4 bases, the J end by 0 bases, with 9 bases between. CDR3 length: 15 residues. CDR3 bases: TGTGCCAGTAGTAGCGACACTGCAACTAATGAAAAACTGTTTTTT. Protein sequence: CASSSDTATNEKLFF. Filled out from reference TRBV19 and TRBJ1-4, the complete variable domain reads DGGITQSPKYLFRKEGQNVTLSCEQNLNHDAMYWYRQDPGQGLRLIYYSQIVNDFQKGDIAEGYSVSREKKESFPLTVTSAQKNPTAFYLCASSSDTATNEKLFFGSGTQLSVL.

This chain uses TRBV2 with TRBJ2-1; 9 positions match TRBD2. The V gene's germline CDR1 is SNHLY and CDR2 FYNNEI. The CDR3 contains 14 residues. V shed 6 bases and J 8 bases; nucleotides not matched to a gene: 8. CDR3 nucleotides: TGTGCCAGCAGAAACCTAGCGGGAAGGGATGAGCAGTTCTTC. Translating it yields CASRNLAGRDEQFF.

The rearrangement joins TRBV7-2 to TRBJ2-1; D not resolved. V was trimmed by 1 base and J by 12 bases, leaving 13 bases between them. This CDR3 is built from 13 residues. Looked up from germline, CDR1 is SGHTA and CDR2 is FQGNSA. As DNA, the CDR3 is TGTGCCAGCAGCTTAGGCCCCCTGGGTGCGCAGTTCTTC. Its protein product is CASSLGPLGAQFF.

The chain is built from TRBV28 and TRBJ1-2; 9 positions agree with TRBD1. V gave up 7 bases and J gave up 1 base; unmatched junction bases: 7. This CDR3 has 15 amino acids. Germline assignment: CDR1 MDHEN and CDR2 SYDVKM. Here the CDR3 DNA reads TGTGCCAGCACCGGGGGGACAGGGCATAACTATGGCTACACCTTC. Its translation is CASTGGTGHNYGYTF.

The chain uses TRBV11-3 and TRBJ2-1, with TRBD2 as a possible D gene (6 bases). The CDR3 length is 15 residues. V was pared by 5 bases and J by 1 base, with 12 bases between. Germline assignment: CDR1 SGHNT and CDR2 YENEEA. The CDR3 DNA sequence: TGTGCCAGCAGCCTATTCGGGGGATCCTACAATGAGCAGTTCTTC. This sequence encodes CASSLFGGSYNEQFF.

The gene calls are TRBV4-2 and TRBJ2-5; no clear D gene. Germline CDR1 and CDR2: LGHNA and YNFKEQ. The CDR3 is made up of 14 amino acids. Between the trimmed V and J ends, which lost 0 bases and 5 bases, there was a span of 10 bases. CDR3 protein: CASSQDRMRETQYF. The CDR3 region has the DNA TGTGCCAGCAGCCAAGATCGGATGAGGGAGACCCAGTACTTC.

This clone was detected only once. The J gene is TRBJ2-2, the V gene TRBV2; D remains unclear. This CDR3 has 15 amino acids. CDR1 and CDR2 from the germline V gene are SNHLY and FYNNEI. Trimming stripped 3 bases from V and 0 bases from J, with 8 bases between. The CDR3 loop is CASSEVPTNTGELFF. CDR3 DNA: TGTGCCAGCAGTGAGGTACCCACGAACACCGGGGAGCTGTTTTTT.

The chain links TRBV6-5 to TRBJ2-7; D is ambiguous. V shed 6 bases and J shed 4 bases, with 13 bases lying between them. The germline V gene encodes CDR1 MNHEY and CDR2 SVGAGI. This CDR3 is 13 amino acids long. In DNA form, the CDR3 reads TGTGCCAGCAGCACGCTTAGCCCGTACGAGCAGTACTTC. Protein product: CASSTLSPYEQYF.

This chain connects TRBV28 to TRBJ2-7, with TRBD1 matching 9 bases. Losses at the gene ends were 5 bases for V and 3 bases for J; bases not matched to a gene: 5. The CDR3 contains 14 residues. CDR1 and CDR2 from the germline V gene are MDHEN and SYDVKM. Here the CDR3 DNA reads TGTGCCAGCAGTCGATTGGACAGGGGCTACGAGCAGTACTTC. This gives the protein CASSRLDRGYEQYF.

CDR3 protein: CASSFKNTGELFF. The CDR3 DNA follows: TGTGCCAGCAGCTTCAAGAACACCGGGGAGCTGTTTTTT. V usage is TRBV13 and J usage is TRBJ2-2; D unclear. CDR3 length: 13 residues. V dropped 3 bases and J dropped 1 base, with 3 bases sitting between them. Germline V gene sequence: CDR1 PRHDT, CDR2 FYEKMQ (reference sequence).

The chain recombines TRBV28 with TRBJ2-7; no reliable D call. The V end lost 11 bases, the J end lost 3 bases, and 17 bases lay between the germline ends. Per the germline V gene, CDR1 is MDHEN and CDR2 is SYDVKM. The CDR3 is made up of 13 amino acids. The CDR3 region has the DNA TGTGCCGGCCGAAACCCCCTAAGCTACGAGCAGTACTTC. Residues: CAGRNPLSYEQYF.

V usage is TRBV29-1 and J usage is TRBJ2-3, with TRBD2 matching over 7 bases. Losses at the gene ends were 7 bases for V and 2 bases for J; bases not matched to a gene: 6. The germline V gene encodes CDR1 SQVTM and CDR2 ANQGSEA. This CDR3 has 13 residues. As DNA, the CDR3 is TGCAGCGCCGCGGGACTACACACAGATACGCAGTATTTT. It codes for CSAAGLHTDTQYF.

J is TRBJ2-5 and V is TRBV2; the D is unclear. V gave up 7 bases and J gave up 1 base, with 10 bases separating them. Germline V gives CDR1 SNHLY, CDR2 FYNNEI. The CDR3 contains 13 residues. CDR3 protein: CASMTGLQETQYF. The CDR3 DNA reads as TGTGCCAGCATGACGGGTCTCCAAGAGACCCAGTACTTC. Looking up the rest from reference TRBV2 and TRBJ2-5 gives the full variable domain: EPEVTQTPSHQVTQMGQEVILRCVPISNHLYFYWYRQILGQKVEFLVSFYNNEISEKSEIFDDQFSVERPDGSNFTLKIRSTKLEDSAMYFCASMTGLQETQYFGPGTRLLVL.

The gene calls are TRBV27 and TRBJ2-2; D not resolved. The CDR3 runs to 12 residues. Germline V lookup: CDR1 MNHEY, CDR2 SMNVEV (reference sequence). Trimming shortened V by 1 base and J by 3 bases, and 0 bases separated the two germline ends. CDR3 nucleotides: TGTGCCAGCAGTTTATACACCGGGGAGCTGTTTTTT. It yields the protein CASSLYTGELFF.

The chain has TRBV5-1 and TRBJ1-2; 10 bases align to TRBD1. The length of the CDR3 is 15 residues. CDR1 is SGHRS, CDR2 YFSETQ, per germline. V shed 8 bases and J 7 bases; nucleotides not matched to a gene: 14. DNA for the CDR3: TGCGCCAGTAGTCCCGCCGCGACAGGGGGCAGTGGCTACACCTTC. Encoded protein: CASSPAATGGSGYTF.

The gene calls are TRBV6-1 and TRBJ1-5; D not resolved. The CDR3 totals 12 residues. Germline CDR1 is MNHNS and CDR2 is SASEGT. Trimming removed 2 bases from V and 5 bases from J, with 4 bases in between. Written as DNA, the CDR3 is TGTGCCAGCAGTGAACTAGATCAGCCCCAGCATTTT. It yields the protein CASSELDQPQHF.

The chain combines TRBV11-1 with TRBJ1-1; D remains unclear. V dropped 1 base and J dropped 1 base, with 10 bases sitting between them. This CDR3 has 15 residues. Germline CDR1 SGHAT, CDR2 FQDESV (reference sequence). The CDR3 is CASSLVGPTNTEAFF. In nucleotides, the CDR3 is TGTGCCAGCAGCTTAGTTGGGCCGACGAACACTGAAGCTTTCTTT.

V is TRBV5-1 and J is TRBJ2-3; possibly TRBD1 for D (6 bases). The ends were cut back, 7 bases at V and 3 bases at J, with 12 bases in the middle. This CDR3 is built from 13 residues. Germline assignment: CDR1 SGHRS and CDR2 YFSETQ. Written as DNA, the CDR3 is TGCGCCAGCGGGCCACAGGGTACAGATACGCAGTATTTT. Protein product: CASGPQGTDTQYF.

The chain joins TRBV7-2 to TRBJ2-1; D is undetermined. The V end was cut by 7 bases, the J end by 0 bases, with 13 bases between. CDR1 and CDR2 (germline): SGHTA, FQGNSA. This CDR3 comprises 15 residues. CDR3 amino acids: CASNNRIGSYNEQFF. CDR3 in DNA: TGTGCCAGCAACAATCGAATCGGCTCCTACAATGAGCAGTTCTTC.

The CDR3 nucleotides read TGCGCCAGCAGCCAAGAAGGAACCGGGGGAATCTATGGCTACACCTTC. Its protein is CASSQEGTGGIYGYTF. The V call is TRBV4-1, the J call TRBJ1-2; a weak D match, TRBD1 (5 bases). Germline V gene data show CDR1 as MGHRA and CDR2 as YSYEKL. The CDR3 contains 16 residues. Trimming shortened V by 0 bases and J by 4 bases, and 15 bases separated the two germline ends.

This chain connects TRBV6-6 to TRBJ2-1; 7 bases are a match to TRBD1. CDR1 is MNHNY and CDR2 is SVGAGI in the germline V gene (reference sequence). Unmatched junction bases numbered 8, after V lost 7 bases and J lost 2 bases. This CDR3 comprises 15 residues. This chain's CDR3 is CASTPRQGAYNEQFF. CDR3 DNA sequence: TGTGCCAGCACCCCCCGGCAGGGGGCCTACAATGAGCAGTTCTTC.